The source of this T cell receptor (beta chain) is a study of beta chain features in type 1 diabetes. Study outcomes and limitations: In comparison with healthy donors, patients had naive, central memory and Treg TCRB repertoires that appeared more similar.

The isolated RNA, all of it, was reverse transcribed, so expressed TCRB transcripts were what got sequenced. Assay: immunoSEQ multiplex PCR; the TCRdb copy retains only in-frame clones and omits some. Among 30,000 to 45,000 clones, 64% were seen once, and the ten largest hold 2% to 2.5%. CDR1 SGHVS and CDR2 FQNEAQ come from the germline V gene. CDR3 size: 15 residues. The trim removed 2 bases at V and 7 bases at J, leaving 6 bases unmatched. This clone counts as medium-sized. Its antigen is not known. Researchers reported sorting CD4+ naive, central memory, regulatory and stem cell-like memory cells via CD45RO/CCR7/CD25/CD127/CD95/CD27.

What was sequenced was Tregs from blood. The chain couples TRBV7-8 to TRBJ1-5; 9 bases are a match to TRBD1. The TCR was taken from a woman younger than 45 in good health. For the CDR3, the DNA is TGTGCCAGCAGCTTACTTCGGACAGGGGCACAGCCCCAGCATTTT. It is translated as CASSLLRTGAQPQHF.